The 5 T cell receptor beta chains below all came from one sample that was sequenced in a study of vaccination and CD4 T cells after COVID-19. The Oncomine TCR Beta short-read assay was applied to DNA of cultured CD4+ T cells. TCRdb fed the PCR reads into MiXCR, producing one record per CDR3 protein. The data contain roughly 5,000 distinct CDR3 sequences, roughly 45% of them seen just once; the ten biggest clones take up roughly 45%. The antigens for these receptors are not known. Treatment meaning: roughly 11-day PBMC culture with coronavirus spike peptide pools or control peptides (ViraFEST assay). Sequencing was performed on CD4+ T cells from blood, cultured in vitro, taken after SARS-CoV-2 vaccination. These receptor sequences come from a human donor who had recovered from COVID-19.

This chain connects TRBV20-1 to TRBJ2-7; D may be TRBD2 (5 bases). The CDR3 has 15 amino acids. Deletions cut 6 bases from V and 0 bases from J, with 18 bases between. Germline V gene data show CDR1 as DFQATT and CDR2 as SNEGSKA (reference sequence). The CDR3 sequence: CSAQSSRLASYEQYF. DNA of the CDR3: TGCAGTGCCCAAAGTAGCCGGCTAGCCTCCTACGAGCAGTACTTC.

The chain is built from TRBV20-1 and TRBJ2-7, with TRBD2 matching over 9 bases. CDR3 length equals 15 residues. V shed 6 bases, J shed 4 bases, and the junction held 13 bases outside the gene matches. Germline lookup yields CDR1 DFQATT and CDR2 SNEGSKA (reference sequence). CDR3 nucleotide sequence: TGCAGTGCACTAGGGGTCGGCGGGGGGGATTACGAGCAGTACTTC. Protein product: CSALGVGGGDYEQYF.

CDR3 protein: CSASVTDYGYTF. The CDR3 DNA reads as TGCAGTGCTAGTGTGACAGACTATGGCTACACCTTC. The chain couples TRBV20-1 to TRBJ1-2, with a possible D match to TRBD1 (5 bases). The CDR3 has 12 amino acids. Trimming removed 3 bases from V and 3 bases from J, with 8 bases in between. Germline V CDR1 and CDR2: DFQATT, SNEGSKA (reference sequence).

The chain links TRBV20-1 to TRBJ1-3; a possible D gene is TRBD1 (5 bases). V dropped 6 bases and J dropped 2 bases, with 17 bases sitting between them. Germline lookup yields CDR1 DFQATT and CDR2 SNEGSKA (reference sequence). The CDR3 consists of 15 residues. The CDR3 DNA reads as TGCAGTGCCCGGGACCCTGTCGGGACTGGAAACACCATATATTTT. It yields the protein CSARDPVGTGNTIYF.

This clonotype was counted between two and nine times. The chain couples TRBV24-1 to TRBJ2-3; 7 bases map to TRBD1. CDR1 is KGHDR and CDR2 is SFDVKD in the germline V gene. J lost 8 bases, V lost 4 bases, and 8 bases had no gene match. The CDR3 extends over 14 amino acids. The chain's CDR3 is CATSDRTGEVTQYF. CDR3 in DNA: TGTGCCACCAGTGACCGGACAGGAGAGGTTACGCAGTATTTT.